This T cell receptor beta chain was observed in a study of T cells in Graves' hyperthyroidism and ophthalmopathy. Study-wide results and limits: The model anticipated ophthalmopathy a median about 7 months pre-onset.

Researchers took RNA transcripts and amplified the TCR beta CDR3 regions from them. HTBI primers were employed in a first-round RT-PCR of the TCR CDR3. TCRdb used MiXCR to reprocess the multiplex PCR reads, holding one entry per CDR3 protein. The data contain about 520,000 distinct CDR3 sequences, approximately 24% of them seen just once; the ten biggest clones take up approximately 10%. As regards this clonotype: Its antigen is unknown.

The CDR3 spans 14 residues. Germline V gene sequence: CDR1 LGHNA, CDR2 YSLEER. V lost 0 bases and J 2 bases, leaving 7 bases between the germline ends. What was sequenced was blood. This receptor was taken from a woman in her 30s with Graves' ophthalmopathy. The chain carries TRBV4-3 and TRBJ1-1; D remains ambiguous. CDR3 sequence: CASSQEGTNTEAFF. The CDR3 DNA sequence: TGCGCCAGCAGCCAAGAAGGCACCAACACTGAAGCTTTCTTT.